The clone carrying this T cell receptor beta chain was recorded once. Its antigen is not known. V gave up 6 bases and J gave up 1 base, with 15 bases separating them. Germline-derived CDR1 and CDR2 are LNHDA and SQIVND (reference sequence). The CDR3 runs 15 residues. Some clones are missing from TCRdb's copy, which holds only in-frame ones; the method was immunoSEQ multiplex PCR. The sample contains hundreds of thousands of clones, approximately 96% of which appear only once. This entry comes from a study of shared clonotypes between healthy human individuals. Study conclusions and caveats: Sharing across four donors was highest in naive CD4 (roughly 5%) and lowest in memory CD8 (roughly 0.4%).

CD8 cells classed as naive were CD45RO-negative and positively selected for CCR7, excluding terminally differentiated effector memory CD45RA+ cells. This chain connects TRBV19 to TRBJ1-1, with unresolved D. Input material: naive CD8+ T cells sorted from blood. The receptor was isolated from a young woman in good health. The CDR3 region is CASRALLYPNTEAFF. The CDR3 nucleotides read TGTGCCAGTAGGGCTCTACTCTATCCGAACACTGAAGCTTTCTTT.